The rows below give T cell receptor beta chains drawn from one sample of a study of T cells in Graves' hyperthyroidism and ophthalmopathy. Each CDR3 protein gets one entry after TCRdb re-called the multiplex PCR reads with MiXCR. The top ten clones hold around 30% of a sample with about 760,000 distinct CDR3 sequences, 35% of them seen once. The sample taken for sequencing was blood. These receptors all stem from a woman aged 40 to 55 with Graves' hyperthyroidism. Each CDR3 is given with its conserved first and last residue. A D gene is named only where the DNA matches it firmly. Some rows have no size entry. The others give once, few or many, or a class for an expanded clone.

clone_size,cdr3_length,v_call,d_call,j_call,cdr3_aa,cdr3_nt
NA,13,TRBV24-1,NA,TRBJ2-2,CATRGSGTGELFF,TGTGCCACCAGGGGGTCGGGCACCGGGGAGCTGTTTTTT
NA,15,TRBV5-1,NA,TRBJ1-2,CASSLASTANYGYTF,TGCGCCAGCAGCTTGGCCTCGACAGCTAACTATGGCTACACCTTC
NA,11,TRBV29-1,NA,TRBJ2-7,CSVEGVDEQYF,TGCAGCGTTGAAGGGGTTGACGAGCAGTACTTC
NA,19,TRBV7-9,TRBD1,TRBJ1-2,CASSLPSWDRGLQDYGYTF,TGTGCCAGCAGCTTGCCCTCATGGGACAGGGGGCTTCAGGACTATGGCTACACCTTC
few,14,TRBV20-1,NA,TRBJ1-5,CSARKGGPVAPQHF,TGCAGTGCTAGAAAGGGGGGGCCGGTTGCGCCCCAGCATTTT
NA,16,TRBV24-1,TRBD1,TRBJ2-2,CAASYGQGSSTGELFF,TGTGCCGCCAGTTACGGACAGGGTTCTTCCACCGGGGAGCTGTTTTTT
many,13,TRBV12-3/TRBV12-4,NA,TRBJ2-5,CASSQSERETQYF,TGTGCCAGCAGTCAGAGCGAGCGGGAGACCCAGTACTTC
many,13,TRBV12-3/TRBV12-4,NA,TRBJ1-1,CASRKGGYTEAFF,TGTGCCAGCAGGAAAGGGGGTTACACTGAAGCTTTCTTT
many,14,TRBV12-3/TRBV12-4,NA,TRBJ1-5,CASSATVSNQPQHF,TGTGCCAGCAGTGCGACAGTTAGCAATCAGCCCCAGCATTTT
few,15,TRBV20-1,NA,TRBJ2-2,CSARDSAGPTGELFF,TGCAGTGCTAGAGATTCTGCGGGCCCCACCGGGGAGCTGTTTTTT
few,15,TRBV29-1,TRBD1,TRBJ2-7,CSALYPIQGAYEQYF,TGCAGCGCCCTTTATCCGATCCAGGGGGCCTACGAGCAGTACTTC
many,14,TRBV19,NA,TRBJ1-5,CASRPLGSYQPQHF,TGTGCCAGCCGCCCTTTGGGGTCTTATCAGCCCCAGCATTTT
NA,13,TRBV10-3,NA,TRBJ1-2,CAFYFRANYGYTF,TGTGCCTTCTATTTCCGGGCCAACTATGGCTACACCTTC
few,16,TRBV6-1,TRBD1,TRBJ1-2,CASSGGQAGASYGYTF,TGTGCCAGCAGTGGTGGACAGGCGGGAGCTAGCTATGGCTACACCTTC